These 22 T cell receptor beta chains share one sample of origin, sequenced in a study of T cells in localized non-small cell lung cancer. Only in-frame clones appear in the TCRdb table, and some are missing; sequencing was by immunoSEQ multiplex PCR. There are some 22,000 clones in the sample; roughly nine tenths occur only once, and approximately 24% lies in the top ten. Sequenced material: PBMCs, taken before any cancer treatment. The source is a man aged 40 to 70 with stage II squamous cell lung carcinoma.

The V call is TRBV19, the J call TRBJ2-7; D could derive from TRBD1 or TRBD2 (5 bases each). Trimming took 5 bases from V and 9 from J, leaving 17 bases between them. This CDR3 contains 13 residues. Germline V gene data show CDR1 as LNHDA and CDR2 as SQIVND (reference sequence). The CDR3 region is CASSSPREPGQYF. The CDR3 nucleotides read TGTGCCAGTAGTTCACCCAGGGAGCCAGGGCAGTACTTC.

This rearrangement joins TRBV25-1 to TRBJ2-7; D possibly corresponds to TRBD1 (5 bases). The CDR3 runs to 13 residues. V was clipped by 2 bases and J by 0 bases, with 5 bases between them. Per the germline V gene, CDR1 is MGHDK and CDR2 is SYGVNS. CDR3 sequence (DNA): TGTGCCAGCAGTGAAACAGGCTCCTACGAGCAGTACTTC. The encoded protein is CASSETGSYEQYF.

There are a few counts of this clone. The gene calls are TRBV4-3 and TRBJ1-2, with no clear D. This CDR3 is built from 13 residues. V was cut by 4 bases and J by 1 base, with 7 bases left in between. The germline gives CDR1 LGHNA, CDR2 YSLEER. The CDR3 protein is CASSPEVNYGYTF. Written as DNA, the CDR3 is TGCGCCAGCAGCCCAGAGGTTAACTATGGCTACACCTTC.

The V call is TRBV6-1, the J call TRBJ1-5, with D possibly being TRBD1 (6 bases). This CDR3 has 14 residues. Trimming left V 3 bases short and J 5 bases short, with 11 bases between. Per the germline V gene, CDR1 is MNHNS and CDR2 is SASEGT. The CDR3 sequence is CASSEGRGYQPQHF. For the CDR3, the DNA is TGTGCCAGCAGTGAGGGAAGGGGGTATCAGCCCCAGCATTTT.

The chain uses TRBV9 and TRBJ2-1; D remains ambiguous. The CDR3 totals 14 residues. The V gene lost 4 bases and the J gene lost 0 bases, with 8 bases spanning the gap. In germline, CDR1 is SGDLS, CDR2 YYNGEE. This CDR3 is CASSPWDSYNEQFF. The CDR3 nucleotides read TGTGCCAGCAGCCCTTGGGACTCCTACAATGAGCAGTTCTTC.

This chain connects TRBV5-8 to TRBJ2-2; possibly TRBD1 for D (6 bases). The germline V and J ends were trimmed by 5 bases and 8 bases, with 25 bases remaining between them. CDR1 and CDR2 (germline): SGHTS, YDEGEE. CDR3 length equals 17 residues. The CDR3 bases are TGTGCCAGCAGTAAATACGACAGGACTCTTAGCAGGGGGGAGCTGTTTTTT. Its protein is CASSKYDRTLSRGELFF.

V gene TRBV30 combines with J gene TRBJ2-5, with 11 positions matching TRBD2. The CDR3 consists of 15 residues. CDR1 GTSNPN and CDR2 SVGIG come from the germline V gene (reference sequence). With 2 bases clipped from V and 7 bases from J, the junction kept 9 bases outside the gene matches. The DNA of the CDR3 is TGTGCCTGGAGTCATAAGGGGCTAGCGGGAGGGACCCAGTACTTC. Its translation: CAWSHKGLAGGTQYF.

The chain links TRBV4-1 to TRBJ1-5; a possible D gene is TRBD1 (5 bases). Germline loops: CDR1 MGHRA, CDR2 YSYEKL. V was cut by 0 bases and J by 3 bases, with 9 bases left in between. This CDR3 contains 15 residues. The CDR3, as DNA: TGCGCCAGCAGCCAAGATCCAGGGAACAATCAGCCCCAGCATTTT. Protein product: CASSQDPGNNQPQHF.

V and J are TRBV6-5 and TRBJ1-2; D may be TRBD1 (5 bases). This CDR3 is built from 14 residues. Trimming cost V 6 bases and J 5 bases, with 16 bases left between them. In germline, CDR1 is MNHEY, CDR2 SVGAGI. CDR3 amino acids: CASSLQVSGYGYTF. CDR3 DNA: TGTGCCAGCAGCCTACAGGTATCAGGGTATGGCTACACCTTC.

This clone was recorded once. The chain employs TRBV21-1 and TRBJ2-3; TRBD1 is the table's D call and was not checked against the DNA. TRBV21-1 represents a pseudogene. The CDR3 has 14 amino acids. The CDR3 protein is CASSKKQRTDTQYF. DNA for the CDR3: TGTGCCAGCAGCAAAAAACAGCGCACAGATACGCAGTATTTT.

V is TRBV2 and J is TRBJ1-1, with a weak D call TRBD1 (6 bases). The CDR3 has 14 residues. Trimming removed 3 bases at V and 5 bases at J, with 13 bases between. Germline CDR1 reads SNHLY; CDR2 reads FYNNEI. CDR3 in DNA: TGTGCCAGCAGTGACCGAGGGGGTAGGACTGAAGCTTTCTTT. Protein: CASSDRGGRTEAFF.

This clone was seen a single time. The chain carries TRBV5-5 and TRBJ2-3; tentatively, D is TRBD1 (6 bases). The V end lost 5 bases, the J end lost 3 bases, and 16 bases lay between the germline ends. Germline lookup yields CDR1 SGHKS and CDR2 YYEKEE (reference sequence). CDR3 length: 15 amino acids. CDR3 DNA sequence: TGTGCCAGCAGTCTGGGGGCGCACGGAACAGATACGCAGTATTTT. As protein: CASSLGAHGTDTQYF.

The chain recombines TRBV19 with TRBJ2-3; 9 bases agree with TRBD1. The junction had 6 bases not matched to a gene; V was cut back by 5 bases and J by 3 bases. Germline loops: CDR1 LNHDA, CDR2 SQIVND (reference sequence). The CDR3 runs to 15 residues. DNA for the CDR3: TGTGCCAGTAGTGCGGGACAGGGTCGAACAGATACGCAGTATTTT. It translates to CASSAGQGRTDTQYF.

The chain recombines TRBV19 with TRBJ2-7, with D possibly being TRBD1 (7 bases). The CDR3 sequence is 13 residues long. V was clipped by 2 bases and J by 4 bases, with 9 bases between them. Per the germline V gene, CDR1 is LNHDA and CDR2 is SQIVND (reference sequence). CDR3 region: CASSIQGGYEQYF. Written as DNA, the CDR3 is TGTGCCAGTAGTATACAGGGGGGATACGAGCAGTACTTC.

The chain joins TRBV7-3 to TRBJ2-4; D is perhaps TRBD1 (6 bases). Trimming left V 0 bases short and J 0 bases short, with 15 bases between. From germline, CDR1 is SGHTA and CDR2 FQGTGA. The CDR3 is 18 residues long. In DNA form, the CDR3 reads TGTGCCAGCAGCTTAACCCGGACAGCCGCACTAGCCAAAAACATTCAGTACTTC. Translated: CASSLTRTAALAKNIQYF.

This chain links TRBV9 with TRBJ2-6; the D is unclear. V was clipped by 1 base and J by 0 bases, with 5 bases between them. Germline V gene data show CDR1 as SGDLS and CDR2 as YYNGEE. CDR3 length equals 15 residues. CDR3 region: CASSVHVSGANVLTF. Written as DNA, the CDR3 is TGTGCCAGCAGCGTACATGTCTCTGGGGCCAACGTCCTGACTTTC.

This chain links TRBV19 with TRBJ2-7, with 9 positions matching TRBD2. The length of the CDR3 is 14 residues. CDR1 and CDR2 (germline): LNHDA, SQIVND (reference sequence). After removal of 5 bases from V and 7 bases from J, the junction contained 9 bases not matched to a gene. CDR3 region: CASSFLAGTEEQYF. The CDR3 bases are TGTGCCAGTAGTTTCCTAGCGGGGACTGAAGAGCAGTACTTC. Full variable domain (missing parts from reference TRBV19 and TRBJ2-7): DGGITQSPKYLFRKEGQNVTLSCEQNLNHDAMYWYRQDPGQGLRLIYYSQIVNDFQKGDIAEGYSVSREKKESFPLTVTSAQKNPTAFYLCASSFLAGTEEQYFGPGTRLTVT.

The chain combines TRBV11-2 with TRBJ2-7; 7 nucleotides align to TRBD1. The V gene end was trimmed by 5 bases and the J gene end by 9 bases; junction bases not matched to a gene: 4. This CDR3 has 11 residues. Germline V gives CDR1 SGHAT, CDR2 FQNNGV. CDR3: CASSRRTGQYF. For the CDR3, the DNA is TGTGCCAGCAGCCGGCGGACAGGGCAGTACTTC.

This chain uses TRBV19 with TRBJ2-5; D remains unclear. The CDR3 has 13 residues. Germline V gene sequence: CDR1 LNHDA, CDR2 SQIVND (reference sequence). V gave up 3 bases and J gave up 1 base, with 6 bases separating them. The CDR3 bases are TGTGCCAGTAGTATTTCACTCCAAGAGACCCAGTACTTC. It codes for CASSISLQETQYF.

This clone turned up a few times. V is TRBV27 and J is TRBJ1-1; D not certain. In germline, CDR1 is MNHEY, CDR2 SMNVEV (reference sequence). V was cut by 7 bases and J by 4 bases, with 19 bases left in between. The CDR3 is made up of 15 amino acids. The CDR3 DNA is TGTGCCAGCATCCCACGCGGGCAGGTAGGCACTGAAGCTTTCTTT. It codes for CASIPRGQVGTEAFF.

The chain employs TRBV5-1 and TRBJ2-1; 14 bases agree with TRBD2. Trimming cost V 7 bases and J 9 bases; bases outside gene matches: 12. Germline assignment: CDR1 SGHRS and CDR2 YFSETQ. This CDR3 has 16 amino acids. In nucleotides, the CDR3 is TGCGCCAGCCAGCCACCAGGGGGACTAGCGGGAGTTGAGCAGTTCTTC. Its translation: CASQPPGGLAGVEQFF.

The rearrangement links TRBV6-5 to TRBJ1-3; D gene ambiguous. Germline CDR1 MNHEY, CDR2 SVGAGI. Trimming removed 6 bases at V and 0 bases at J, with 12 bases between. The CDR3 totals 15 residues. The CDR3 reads CASSHDLASGNTIYF. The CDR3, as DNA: TGTGCCAGCAGCCATGACCTCGCCTCTGGAAACACCATATATTTT.